These 8 T cell receptor beta chains originate from one sample sequenced in a study of human T cells and chemical hapten exposure. Time point specified: pre-sensitization, week 0. As for treatment: therapeutic diphenylcyclopropenone sensitization with weekly scalp DPC. TCRdb reprocessed the RACE reads via MiXCR and lists one record per CDR3 protein. The profile shows 85,000 to 130,000 distinct CDR3 sequences, 12% of them singletons. The sample was whole blood, taken in connection with sensitization to the hapten diphenylcyclopropenone (DPC). The receptor source for this set is a woman between 50 and 59 years old with alopecia areata. Some clones in this sample may be carry-over from other donors' samples.

This clonotype was recorded many times. The rearrangement uses TRBV3-1 and TRBJ1-4; D ambiguous. The CDR3 is 14 amino acids. The germline gives CDR1 LGHDT, CDR2 YNNKEL (reference sequence). Trimming took off 6 bases at V and 0 bases at J, with 8 bases between the two ends. The CDR3 loop is CASRNIATNEKLFF. The CDR3 nucleotides are TGTGCCAGCAGAAATATCGCAACTAATGAAAAACTGTTTTTT.

V gene TRBV7-2 combines with J gene TRBJ2-7; D is unresolved. CDR1 and CDR2 (germline): SGHTA, FQGNSA. The V and J ends lost 4 bases and 3 bases respectively, with 10 bases between them. The CDR3 consists of 13 residues. The CDR3 here is CASSSDQHYEQYF. Written as DNA, the CDR3 is TGTGCCAGCAGCTCAGACCAGCACTACGAGCAGTACTTC.

The chain combines TRBV28 with TRBJ1-5, with no clear D. Per the germline V gene, CDR1 is MDHEN and CDR2 is SYDVKM. The CDR3 consists of 14 residues. V was pared by 3 bases and J by 5 bases, with 11 bases between. Written as DNA, the CDR3 is TGTGCCAGCAGTTTTGCCGGGAGGGATCAGCCCCAGCATTTT. This translates into CASSFAGRDQPQHF.

CDR3 bases: TGTGCCAGCAGCTTGCGGTCAGATTCCTACGAGCAGTACTTC. Encoded protein: CASSLRSDSYEQYF. The V and J genes are TRBV5-6 and TRBJ2-7; D not resolved. The V end was cut by 1 base, the J end by 1 base, with 9 bases between. The CDR3 consists of 14 residues. Germline loops: CDR1 SGHDT, CDR2 YYEEEE.

In its sample, this clonotype was seen many times. CDR3 bases: TGCAGTGCTAGAGATTTTGGTGTTGGGGGGTCCCTTCATGAGCAGTTCTTC. Amino acid sequence: CSARDFGVGGSLHEQFF. The gene calls are TRBV20-1 and TRBJ2-1, with D tentatively TRBD2 (6 bases). This CDR3 region has 17 residues. V lost 0 bases, J lost 8 bases, and 23 bases lay in between. CDR1 DFQATT and CDR2 SNEGSKA come from the germline V gene (reference sequence).

V and J are TRBV18 and TRBJ1-5; a possible D gene is TRBD1 (5 bases). The CDR3 length is 15 residues. The germline V gene encodes CDR1 KGHSH and CDR2 LQKENI. V lost 2 bases to trimming and J lost 1 base, with 9 bases between them. This CDR3 is CASSPEGPSNQPQHF. The DNA for the CDR3 is TGTGCCAGCTCACCAGAGGGGCCAAGCAATCAGCCCCAGCATTTT. The full variable domain, rest sourced from reference TRBV18 and TRBJ1-5, is NAGVMQNPRHLVRRRGQEARLRCSPMKGHSHVYWYRQLPEEGLKFMVYLQKENIIDESGMPKERFSAEFPKEGPSILRIQQVVRGDSAAYFCASSPEGPSNQPQHFGDGTRLSIL.

The V and J genes are TRBV28 and TRBJ2-6; D call uncertain. V was shortened by 7 bases and J by 4 bases, with 5 bases between the two germline ends. Germline V gene sequence: CDR1 MDHEN, CDR2 SYDVKM. The CDR3 totals 12 residues. The CDR3: CASTLGANVLTF. CDR3 coding DNA: TGTGCCAGCACCTTGGGGGCCAACGTCCTGACTTTC. Based on the CDR3 plus reference TRBV28 and TRBJ2-6, the full variable domain is DVKVTQSSRYLVKRTGEKVFLECVQDMDHENMFWYRQDPGLGLRLIYFSYDVKMKEKGDIPEGYSVSREKKERFSLILESASTNQTSMYLCASTLGANVLTFGAGSRLTVL.

The chain links TRBV29-1 to TRBJ2-1; TRBD2 matches 10 bases. Germline trimming cut 7 bases from V and 6 bases from J; bases unmatched to any gene: 3. Germline V CDR1 and CDR2: SQVTM, ANQGSEA. CDR3 length: 12 amino acids. CDR3 in amino acids: CSAWTSGNEQFF. The DNA for the CDR3 is TGCAGCGCTTGGACTAGCGGCAATGAGCAGTTCTTC.